This TCR beta chain was captured in a study of CD8 T cells in ankylosing spondylitis. Study outcomes and limitations: A TCR beta motif of 8 or 9 highly homologous variants appeared characteristic of ankylosing spondylitis blood. Some of these motif variants have turned up before, in reports on reactive arthritis synovial fluid and blood.

Quantitative 5'-RACE with molecular barcodes was used to make the TCR beta libraries. TCRdb itself ran the 5' RACE reads through MiXCR, one entry per CDR3 protein. The sample lists some 140,000 distinct CDR3 sequences; roughly 8.4% were seen once. This clonotype came up many times. Its antigen is unidentified. With 4 bases removed from V and 4 bases from J, the gap between germline ends came to 14 bases. The CDR3 is 14 amino acids. In germline, CDR1 is DFQATT, CDR2 SNEGSKA (reference sequence). The source of this sequence is a male donor with ankylosing spondylitis. Sequences were obtained from synovial fluid, either unsorted or a sorted T cell fraction (not recorded which). The genes are TRBV20-1 and TRBJ2-1; D tentatively reads TRBD1 or TRBD2 (5 bases each). The CDR3 DNA reads TGCAGTGCTATACTCCCAGAGGGGTACAATGAGCAGTTCTTC. As protein: CSAILPEGYNEQFF.